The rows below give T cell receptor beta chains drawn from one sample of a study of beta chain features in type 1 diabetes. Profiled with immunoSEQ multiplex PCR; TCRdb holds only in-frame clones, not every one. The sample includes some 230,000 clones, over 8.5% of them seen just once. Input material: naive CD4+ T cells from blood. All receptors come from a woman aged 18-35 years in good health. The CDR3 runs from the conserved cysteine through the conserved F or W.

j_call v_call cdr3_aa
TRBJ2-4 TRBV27 CASSSLTSGSRKNIQYF
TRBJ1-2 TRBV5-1 CASSLANREKDGYTF
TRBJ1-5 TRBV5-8 CASSSRVGDNYQPQHF
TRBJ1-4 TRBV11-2 CASSSGRVWGEKLFF
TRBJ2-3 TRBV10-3 CAISDERGSTDTQYF
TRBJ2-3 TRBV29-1 CSVERGAGASSDTQYF
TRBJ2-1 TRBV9 CASSVVGTGYDEQFF
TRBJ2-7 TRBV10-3 CAISGGRNYEQYF
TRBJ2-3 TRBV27 CASSTRGAPDTQYF
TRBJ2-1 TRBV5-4 CASSLRTSGSVDEQFF
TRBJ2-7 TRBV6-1 CASRIDRTTSYEQYF
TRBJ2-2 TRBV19 CASSVLAGNTGELFF
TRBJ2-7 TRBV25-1 CASPILESYEQYF
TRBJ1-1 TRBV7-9 CASSHREKVEAFF
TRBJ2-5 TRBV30 CAWSVSRVLETQYF
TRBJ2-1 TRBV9 CASSDIGLAGEQFF
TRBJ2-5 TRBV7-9 CASSPKWPSTGPFETQYF
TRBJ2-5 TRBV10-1 CASSELGQGEETQYF
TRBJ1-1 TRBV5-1 CASSLDTAPTEAFF
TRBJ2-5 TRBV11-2 CASSLFLRETQYF
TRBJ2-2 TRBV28 CASSLLVQGLGELFF
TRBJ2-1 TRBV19 CATMTSRDHNEQFF
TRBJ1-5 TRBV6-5 CASSYSSGGNQPQHF
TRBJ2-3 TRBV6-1 CASRPGQGPDTQYF
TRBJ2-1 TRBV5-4 CASSLPQANEQFF
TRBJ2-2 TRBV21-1 CASPDRVDTGELFF
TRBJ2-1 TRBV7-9 CASSLGQATYNEQFF
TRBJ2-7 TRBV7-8 CASSRTGGSYEQYF
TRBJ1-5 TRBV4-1 CASSQDTRFNQPQHF
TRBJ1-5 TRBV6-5 CASKQEPYSNQPQHF
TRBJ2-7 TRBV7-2 CASSQFDWQYF
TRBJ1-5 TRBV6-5 CASSYSWAGQQPQHF
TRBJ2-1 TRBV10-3 CAIRGTGDYNEQFF
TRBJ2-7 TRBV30 CAWRPGKGQLSSYEQYF
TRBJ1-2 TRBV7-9 CASSSREEGAHGYTF
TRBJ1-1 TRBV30 CAWTLDTGTEAFF
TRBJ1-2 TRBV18 CASSGKREGTYGYTF
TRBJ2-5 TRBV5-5 CASSVGGAADMTQYF
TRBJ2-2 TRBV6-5 CASRPLAGGSGELFF
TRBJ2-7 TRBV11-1 CASSSLAGGTYEQYF